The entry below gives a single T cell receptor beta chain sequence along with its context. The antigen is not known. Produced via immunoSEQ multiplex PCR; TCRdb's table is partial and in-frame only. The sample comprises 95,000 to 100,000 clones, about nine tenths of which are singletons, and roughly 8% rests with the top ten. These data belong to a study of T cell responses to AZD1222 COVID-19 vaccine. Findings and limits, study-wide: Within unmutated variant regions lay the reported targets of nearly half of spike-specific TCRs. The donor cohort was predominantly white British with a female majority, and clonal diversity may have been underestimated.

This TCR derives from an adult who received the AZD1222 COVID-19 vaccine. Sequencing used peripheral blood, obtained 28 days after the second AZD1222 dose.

Here the CDR3 DNA reads TGTGCCAGCAGTGGGTGGACTAGCGGGAGAATTAGTGCAGATACGCAGTATTTT. This translates into CASSGWTSGRISADTQYF. The chain carries TRBV28 and TRBJ2-3, with TRBD2 matching 13 bases. The germline gives CDR1 MDHEN, CDR2 SYDVKM. This CDR3 is built from 18 residues. Trimming removed 5 bases from V and 4 bases from J; junction bases left unmatched: 12. Full variable domain (outside the CDR3, taken from reference TRBV28 and TRBJ2-3): DVKVTQSSRYLVKRTGEKVFLECVQDMDHENMFWYRQDPGLGLRLIYFSYDVKMKEKGDIPEGYSVSREKKERFSLILESASTNQTSMYLCASSGWTSGRISADTQYFGPGTRLTVL.